The source of this TCR beta chain is a study of blood T cells in healthy people across ages. The V gene's germline CDR1 is SGHTA and CDR2 FQGTGA. CDR3 length: 14 amino acids. With V trimmed by 1 base and J by 5 bases, 1 base remained unmatched. This clonotype has a handful of counts. Together with a sample-barcoded 5' primer, a J-beta primer mix was included in a second PCR lasting about 7 to 12 cycles. TCRdb recomputed calls from the 5' RACE reads with MiXCR, one row per CDR3 protein. This sample has around 1,900,000 distinct CDR3 sequences, with 39% found just once. Donors were systemically healthy Caucasian individuals from Russia aged about 6 to 95 years.

This chain joins TRBV7-3 and TRBJ2-1; 8 bases are shared with TRBD2. The TCR comes from a human donor in good health. Sequenced: blood. CDR3: CASSLNSGDNEQFF. In DNA, the CDR3 is TGTGCCAGCAGCTTAAATAGCGGGGACAATGAGCAGTTCTTC.